This record covers a single T cell receptor beta chain. What it binds is not known. These data originate in a study of human T cells and chemical hapten exposure. TCRdb used MiXCR to reprocess the RACE reads, holding one entry per CDR3 protein. The sample shows approximately 120,000 distinct CDR3 sequences, more than 7% of them seen only once. Whole-study results and caveats: Correlating positively with patch test score were the PT1 expanded TCR counts.

Time point indicated: patch test 2, 6 weeks after DPC sensitization. The sample's treatment: therapeutic diphenylcyclopropenone sensitization with weekly scalp DPC. Sequences were derived from whole blood, sampled in connection with sensitization to the hapten diphenylcyclopropenone (DPC). The clonotype originates from a woman in her thirties or forties with alopecia areata. Some clones in this sample may be carry-over from other donors' samples.

CDR3 DNA: TGCAGTGCTAGTCGAGGCAGCGGGGGGACCCAAGAGACCCAGTACTTC. It is translated as CSASRGSGGTQETQYF. This chain links TRBV20-1 with TRBJ2-5; TRBD2 matches at 9 bases. The CDR3 length is 16 residues. Trimming at V came to 3 bases and at J to 1 base, leaving 9 bases not matched to a gene. Germline loops: CDR1 DFQATT, CDR2 SNEGSKA (reference sequence).